The T cell receptor beta chain under discussion was sequenced for a study of blood T cells in healthy people across ages. With a J-beta primer mix and a sample-barcoded 5' primer, a second PCR ran about 7 to 12 cycles. One entry per CDR3 protein, called by TCRdb with MiXCR from the 5' RACE reads. The sample has approximately 760,000 distinct CDR3 sequences, 20% to 25% seen once. The CDR3 runs 17 residues. Trimming removed 2 bases at V and 4 bases at J, with 20 bases between. Germline loops: CDR1 MGHRA, CDR2 YSYEKL. This clonotype was detected only a few times. The same sample was also used in a study of T cells of mothers and their children.

The sequence came from a boy aged 5-17 years in good health. The sequencing input was blood. The chain carries TRBV4-1 and TRBJ1-2, with D perhaps matching TRBD1 (6 bases). The CDR3 region has the DNA TGCGCCAGCAGCCAAAAAGGGGGTTCCCTCCAGGGCTATGGCTACACCTTC. Translating gives CASSQKGGSLQGYGYTF.